This TCR beta chain was observed in a study of T cells in Graves' hyperthyroidism and ophthalmopathy. Study context: Blood from the periphery was taken at initial diagnosis, before any treatment.

TCR beta CDR3 region amplification was performed from RNA transcripts. Carried out on the TCR CDR3, a first-round RT-PCR used the HTBI primer set. TCRdb reanalysed the multiplex PCR reads using MiXCR and keeps one entry per CDR3 protein. The table shows about 610,000 distinct CDR3 sequences, with roughly 14% occurring only once. Germline trimming cut 4 bases from V and 2 bases from J; bases unmatched to any gene: 3. CDR3 length: 13 residues. Germline CDR1 GTSNPN, CDR2 SVGIG (reference sequence). The source of this sequence is a woman in her forties with Graves' ophthalmopathy. The J gene is TRBJ2-7, the V gene TRBV30; 9 bases fit TRBD1. The material sequenced was blood. CDR3 protein: CAWIGQGPYEQYF. For the CDR3, the DNA is TGTGCCTGGATTGGACAGGGGCCCTACGAGCAGTACTTC.